The 6 T cell receptor beta chains below all came from one sample that was sequenced in a study of tumor and adjacent non-tumor tissue in lung cancer. This sample's RNA came from whole unsorted tissue. Three rounds of nested PCR, following a modified ARM-PCR protocol, produced the TCRbeta library. MiXCR, applied by TCRdb to the multiplex PCR reads, yields one record per CDR3 protein. The sample carries under 95,000 distinct CDR3 sequences, less than 75% recorded once. The source material was lung tumor tissue. Source of these receptors: a man aged 55 to 70 with non-small cell lung cancer.

CDR3 in amino acids: CSANPRQCAYGYTF. The CDR3 coding sequence is TGCAGTGCAAACCCTCGACAGTGTGCCTATGGCTACACCTTC. This chain links TRBV20-1 with TRBJ1-2, with D possibly being TRBD1 (5 bases). The CDR3 consists of 14 residues. CDR1 DFQATT and CDR2 SNEGSKA come from the germline V gene (reference sequence). V lost 6 bases and J lost 4, with 18 bases in between.

This clonotype has ten or more counts. The genes are TRBV25-1 and TRBJ2-3; 7 bases are shared with TRBD1. The CDR3 has 15 residues. Germline V lookup: CDR1 MGHDK, CDR2 SYGVNS. Germline trimming cut 1 base from V and 1 base from J; bases unmatched to any gene: 2. DNA for the CDR3: TGTGCCAGCAGTGAATCCGGACAGGGCACAGATACGCAGTATTTT. The encoded protein is CASSESGQGTDTQYF. Combining the CDR3 with reference TRBV25-1 and TRBJ2-3 gives the whole variable domain EADIYQTPRYLVIGTGKKITLECSQTMGHDKMYWYQQDPGMELHLIHYSYGVNSTEKGDLSSESTVSRIRTEHFPLTLESARPSHTSQYLCASSESGQGTDTQYFGPGTRLTVL.

This clonotype has at least ten counts. V is TRBV12-3 or TRBV12-4 and J is TRBJ2-3; no definite D call. V shed 2 bases and J shed 4 bases, with 13 bases lying between them. The CDR3 is 15 residues long. CDR3 nucleotides: TGTGCCAGCAGTTTATGGTCCCTTGGGGCAGATACGCAGTATTTT. Its protein product is CASSLWSLGADTQYF.

V usage is TRBV2 and J usage is TRBJ1-1; no definite D call. V dropped 2 bases and J dropped 5 bases, with 12 bases sitting between them. The CDR3 length is 14 residues. Germline V lookup: CDR1 SNHLY, CDR2 FYNNEI. Here the CDR3 reads CASSESLGYTEAFF. CDR3 bases: TGTGCCAGCAGTGAATCTTTAGGGTATACTGAAGCTTTCTTT.

A note on this clonotype: The junction and the germline gene differ at one end; a read error may be behind it. The chain recombines TRBV11-1 with TRBJ2-1; 8 bases fit TRBD1. Germline loops: CDR1 SGHAT, CDR2 FQDESV (reference sequence). The CDR3 has 14 amino acids. CDR3 sequence (DNA): TGTGCCAGCGTGCCAGGGGGCTCTTGGGATGAGGAGTTCTTC. The encoded protein is CASVPGGSWDEEFF.

V gene TRBV12-3 or TRBV12-4 combines with J gene TRBJ2-5; 12 bases agree with TRBD1. V dropped 5 bases and J dropped 5; count of bases not matched to a gene: 3. The CDR3 runs 14 residues. CDR3 region: CASSRDRGLETQYF. CDR3 bases: TGTGCCAGCAGTCGGGACAGGGGGCTGGAGACCCAGTACTTC.